This T cell receptor (beta chain) was sequenced during a study of cytomegalovirus exposure and HLA in healthy donors. The primer mix had 60 Vbeta and 13 Jbeta primers. Measured with immunoSEQ multiplex PCR; TCRdb has only the in-frame clones, and not every one. The table has over 150,000 clones, around 80% seen once. Regarding the study as a whole: What was likely a sequencing artifact was a cluster of highly shared sequence variants. According to the study, 150 to 200 TCR beta chains were cytomegalovirus-associated. A later analysis found that most CMV-associated TCR beta chains appeared HLA-restricted.

This CDR3 has 11 residues. V gave up 5 bases and J gave up 6 bases, with 8 bases separating them. Germline-derived CDR1 and CDR2 are MNHEY and SMNVEV (reference sequence). Concerning this clone itself: Its antigen is not known.

Material: PBMCs. V usage is TRBV27 and J usage is TRBJ2-7; D call uncertain. The sequence was obtained from a woman under 40 in good health and CMV-seropositive. The CDR3 coding sequence is TGTGCCAGCAGTAGCGTCGGCGAGCAGTACTTC. It specifies CASSSVGEQYF.